This entry lists 9 T cell receptor beta chains sequenced from one sample in a study of T cells in Graves' hyperthyroidism and ophthalmopathy. Amplified regions were TCR beta CDR3 sequences from RNA transcripts. A set of HTBI primers served as the primers for a first-round RT-PCR of the TCR CDR3. TCRdb reanalysed the multiplex PCR reads using MiXCR and keeps one entry per CDR3 protein. The sample includes around 760,000 distinct CDR3 sequences, 35% of them seen just once. Specimen: blood. These receptor sequences come from a woman aged 35 to 49 with Graves' hyperthyroidism.

This rearrangement joins TRBV9 to TRBJ1-1; TRBD1 matches 11 bases. J lost 3 bases, V lost 4 bases, and 11 bases had no gene match. There are 17 residues in the CDR3. Germline CDR1 and CDR2: SGDLS and YYNGEE. CDR3 in amino acids: CASSSHRDRGLDTEAFF. The CDR3 DNA reads as TGTGCCAGCAGCTCCCACCGGGACAGGGGGTTGGACACTGAAGCTTTCTTT.

This rearrangement joins TRBV10-1 to TRBJ2-7; TRBD1 might be the D (7 bases). The CDR3 totals 18 residues. Germline V gene sequence: CDR1 WNHNN, CDR2 SYGVQD (reference sequence). V shed 5 bases and J shed 3 bases, with 26 bases lying between them. CDR3 sequence reads: CASSRKGGGTEAFYEQYF. Written as DNA, the CDR3 is TGCGCCAGCAGTCGAAAGGGTGGGGGGACAGAAGCTTTCTACGAGCAGTACTTC.

This clonotype was picked up many times. The rearrangement joins TRBV25-1 to TRBJ1-2, with a tentative D call TRBD1 (6 bases). The V gene's germline CDR1 is MGHDK and CDR2 SYGVNS. V was trimmed by 0 bases and J by 5 bases, leaving 13 bases between them. CDR3 length equals 15 residues. The CDR3 loop is CASSEYRGGGYGYTF. The CDR3 DNA is TGTGCCAGCAGTGAATACAGGGGCGGGGGTTATGGCTACACCTTC.

This clonotype came up a few times. The chain recombines TRBV10-3 with TRBJ2-2; D not resolved. CDR3 length: 10 residues. Trimming left V 2 bases short and J 13 bases short, with 5 bases between. Germline values: CDR1 ENHRY, CDR2 SYGVKD. CDR3 loop: CAISEPGLFF. Written as DNA, the CDR3 is TGTGCCATCAGTGAGCCAGGGCTGTTTTTT.

The chain recombines TRBV27 with TRBJ2-5, with 7 bases that match TRBD1. CDR3 length: 18 residues. Per the germline V gene, CDR1 is MNHEY and CDR2 is SMNVEV (reference sequence). V shed 0 bases and J 5 bases; nucleotides not matched to a gene: 15. The CDR3 sequence is CASSLSPPGTAARETQYF. The CDR3 region has the DNA TGTGCCAGCAGTTTATCCCCCCCCGGGACAGCTGCCCGGGAGACCCAGTACTTC.

This clonotype has at least ten counts. The J gene is TRBJ1-1, the V gene TRBV2; D is ambiguous. Germline loops: CDR1 SNHLY, CDR2 FYNNEI. V lost 9 bases, J lost 2 bases, and 4 bases lay in between. This CDR3 is 10 amino acids long. DNA of the CDR3: TGTGCCAGTTGTAACACTGAAGCTTTCTTT. It encodes CASCNTEAFF. Full variable domain (rest looked up from reference TRBV2 and TRBJ1-1): EPEVTQTPSHQVTQMGQEVILRCVPISNHLYFYWYRQILGQKVEFLVSFYNNEISEKSEIFDDQFSVERPDGSNFTLKIRSTKLEDSAMYFCASCNTEAFFGQGTRLTVV.

This clonotype was seen a few times. The V and J genes are TRBV2 and TRBJ1-1; D ambiguous. The germline gives CDR1 SNHLY, CDR2 FYNNEI. This CDR3 is built from 17 residues. The V end was cut by 0 bases, the J end by 1 base, with 15 bases between. The CDR3 protein is CASSEALAHLRNTEAFF. For the CDR3, the DNA is TGTGCCAGCAGTGAAGCGCTAGCCCACCTCAGGAACACTGAAGCTTTCTTT.

The sample holds a few counts of this clonotype. The chain couples TRBV12-3 or TRBV12-4 to TRBJ1-2, with a weak D call TRBD1 (5 bases). V was trimmed by 5 bases and J by 8 bases, leaving 12 bases between them. The CDR3 contains 12 residues. The CDR3 DNA reads as TGTGCCAGCAGTCCAGGGTTAAGGGGCTACACCTTC. Encoded protein: CASSPGLRGYTF.

This chain connects TRBV20-1 to TRBJ1-1; D gene uncertain. Germline CDR1 is DFQATT and CDR2 is SNEGSKA (reference sequence). The V end was cut by 5 bases, the J end by 6 bases, with 13 bases between. The CDR3 is 12 residues long. The CDR3 here is CSARRVGAEAFF. The DNA for the CDR3 is TGCAGTGCTCGTAGGGTCGGGGCTGAAGCTTTCTTT.